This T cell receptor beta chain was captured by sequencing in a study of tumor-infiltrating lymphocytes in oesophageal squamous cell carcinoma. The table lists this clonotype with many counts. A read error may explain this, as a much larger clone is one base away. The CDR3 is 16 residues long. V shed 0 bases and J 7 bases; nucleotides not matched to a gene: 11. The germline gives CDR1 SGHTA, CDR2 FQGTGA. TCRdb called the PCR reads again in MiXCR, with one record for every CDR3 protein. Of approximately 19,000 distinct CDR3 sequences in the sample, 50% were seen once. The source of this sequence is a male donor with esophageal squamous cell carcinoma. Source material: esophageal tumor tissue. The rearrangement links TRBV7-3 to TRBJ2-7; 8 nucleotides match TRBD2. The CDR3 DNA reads TGTGCCAGCAGCTTAACGTCGGTAGCGGGAAGGAATGAGCAGTACTTC. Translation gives CASSLTSVAGRNEQYF.